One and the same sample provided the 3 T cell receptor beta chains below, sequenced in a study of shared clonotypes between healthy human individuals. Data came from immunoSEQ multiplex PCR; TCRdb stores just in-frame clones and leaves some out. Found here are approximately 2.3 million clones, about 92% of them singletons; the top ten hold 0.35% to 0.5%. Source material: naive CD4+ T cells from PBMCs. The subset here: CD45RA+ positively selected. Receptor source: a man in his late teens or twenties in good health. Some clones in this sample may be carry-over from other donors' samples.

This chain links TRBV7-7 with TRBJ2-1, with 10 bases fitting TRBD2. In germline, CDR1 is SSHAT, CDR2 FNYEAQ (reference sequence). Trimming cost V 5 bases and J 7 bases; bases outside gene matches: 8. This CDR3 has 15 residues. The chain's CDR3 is CASSASSGSRNEQFF. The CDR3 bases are TGTGCCAGCAGCGCGTCTAGCGGGAGTAGGAATGAGCAGTTCTTC.

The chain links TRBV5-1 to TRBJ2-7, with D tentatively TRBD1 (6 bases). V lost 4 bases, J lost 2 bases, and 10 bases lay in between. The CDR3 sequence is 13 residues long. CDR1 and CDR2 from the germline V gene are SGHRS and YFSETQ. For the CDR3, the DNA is TGCGCCAGCAGCCCACAGGGCCCCTACGAGCAGTACTTC. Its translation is CASSPQGPYEQYF.

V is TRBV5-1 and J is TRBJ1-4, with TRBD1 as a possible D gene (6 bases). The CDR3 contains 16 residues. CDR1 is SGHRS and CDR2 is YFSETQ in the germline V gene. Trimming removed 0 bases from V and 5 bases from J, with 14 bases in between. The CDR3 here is CASSLEGKGGNEKLFF. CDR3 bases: TGCGCCAGCAGCTTGGAAGGAAAGGGGGGGAATGAAAAACTGTTTTTT.